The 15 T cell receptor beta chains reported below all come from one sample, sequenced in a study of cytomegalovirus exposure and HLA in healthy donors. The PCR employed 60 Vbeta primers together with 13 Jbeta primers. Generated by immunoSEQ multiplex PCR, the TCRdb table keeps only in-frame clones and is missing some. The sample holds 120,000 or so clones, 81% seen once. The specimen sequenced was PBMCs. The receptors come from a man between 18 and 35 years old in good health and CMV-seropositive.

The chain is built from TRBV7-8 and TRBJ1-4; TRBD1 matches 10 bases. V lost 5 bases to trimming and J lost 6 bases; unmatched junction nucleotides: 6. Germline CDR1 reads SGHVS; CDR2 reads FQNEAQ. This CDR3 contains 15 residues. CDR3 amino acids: CASSLTGTGDEKLFF. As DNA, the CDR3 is TGTGCCAGCAGCCTGACCGGGACAGGGGATGAAAAACTGTTTTTT. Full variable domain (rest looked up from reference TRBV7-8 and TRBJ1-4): GAGVSQSPRYKVAKRGQDVALRCDPISGHVSLFWYQQALGQGPEFLTYFQNEAQLDKSGLPSDRFFAERPEGSVSTLKIQRTQQEDSAVYLCASSLTGTGDEKLFFGSGTQLSVL.

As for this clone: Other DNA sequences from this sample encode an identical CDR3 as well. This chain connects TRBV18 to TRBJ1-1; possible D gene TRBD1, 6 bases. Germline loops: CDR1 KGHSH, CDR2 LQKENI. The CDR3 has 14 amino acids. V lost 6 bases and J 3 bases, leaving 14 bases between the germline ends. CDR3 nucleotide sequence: TGTGCCAGCTCGCCGCAGGGGAGAGACACTGAAGCTTTCTTT. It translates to CASSPQGRDTEAFF.

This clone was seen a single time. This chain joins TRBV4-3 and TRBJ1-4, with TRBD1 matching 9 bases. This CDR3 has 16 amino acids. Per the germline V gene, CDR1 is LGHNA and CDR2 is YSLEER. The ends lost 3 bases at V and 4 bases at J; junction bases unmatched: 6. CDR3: CASSQDGQGSNEKLFF. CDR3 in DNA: TGCGCCAGCAGCCAGGATGGACAGGGGAGTAATGAAAAACTGTTTTTT.

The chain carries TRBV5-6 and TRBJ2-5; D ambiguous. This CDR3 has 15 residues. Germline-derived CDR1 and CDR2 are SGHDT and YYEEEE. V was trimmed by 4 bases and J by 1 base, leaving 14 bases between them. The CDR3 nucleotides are TGTGCCAGCAGCGCAACTGTACTCACCCAAGAGACCCAGTACTTC. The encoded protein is CASSATVLTQETQYF.

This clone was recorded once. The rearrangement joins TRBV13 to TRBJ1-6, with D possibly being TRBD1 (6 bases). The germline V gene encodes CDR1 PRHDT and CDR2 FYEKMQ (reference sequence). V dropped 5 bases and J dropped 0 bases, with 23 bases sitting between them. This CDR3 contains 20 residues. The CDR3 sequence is CASSPDGGHQDNSYNSPLHF. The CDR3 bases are TGTGCCAGCAGCCCCGATGGGGGACACCAAGACAACTCCTATAATTCACCCCTCCACTTT.

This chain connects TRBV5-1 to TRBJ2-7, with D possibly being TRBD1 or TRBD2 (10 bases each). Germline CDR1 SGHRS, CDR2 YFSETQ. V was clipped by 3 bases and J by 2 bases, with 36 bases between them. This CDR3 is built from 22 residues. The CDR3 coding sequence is TGCGCCAGCAGCTCACCGGGACAGGGGCTAAAAGAACCTAGCGGGAGTCCCTACGAGCAGTACTTC. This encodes CASSSPGQGLKEPSGSPYEQYF.

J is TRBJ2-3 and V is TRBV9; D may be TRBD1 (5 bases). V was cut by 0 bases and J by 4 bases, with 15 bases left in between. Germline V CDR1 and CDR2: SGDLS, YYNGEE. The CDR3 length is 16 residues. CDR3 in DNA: TGTGCCAGCAGCGTAGCAGGGCAGACACCCCCAGATACGCAGTATTTT. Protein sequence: CASSVAGQTPPDTQYF.

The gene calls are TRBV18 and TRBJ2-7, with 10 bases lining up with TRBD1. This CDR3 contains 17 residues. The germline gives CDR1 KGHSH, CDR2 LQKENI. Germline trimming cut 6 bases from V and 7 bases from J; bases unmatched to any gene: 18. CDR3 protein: CASSQASGTGARGEQYF. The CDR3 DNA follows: TGTGCCAGCTCGCAGGCCTCCGGGACAGGGGCCCGAGGTGAGCAGTACTTC.

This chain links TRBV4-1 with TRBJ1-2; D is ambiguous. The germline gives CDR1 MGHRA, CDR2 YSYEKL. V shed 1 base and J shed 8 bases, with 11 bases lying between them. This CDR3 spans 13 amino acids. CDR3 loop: CASSQGFGGGYTF. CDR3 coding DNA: TGCGCCAGCAGCCAAGGGTTCGGAGGCGGCTACACCTTC.

CDR3 nucleotide sequence: TGTGCCAGCAGTGATAGTCCCGGGTACGAGCAGTACTTC. Its protein is CASSDSPGYEQYF. The chain has TRBV6-1 and TRBJ2-7; no reliable D call. The CDR3 is 13 residues long. The V end was cut by 3 bases, the J end by 4 bases, with 10 bases between. Germline V CDR1 and CDR2: MNHNS, SASEGT.

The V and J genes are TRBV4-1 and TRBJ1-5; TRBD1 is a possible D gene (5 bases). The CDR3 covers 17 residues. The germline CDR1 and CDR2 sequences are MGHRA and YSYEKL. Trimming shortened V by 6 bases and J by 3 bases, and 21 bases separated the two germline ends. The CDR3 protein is CASSQSPTGAFNQPQHF. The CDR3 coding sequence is TGCGCCAGCAGTCAAAGCCCCACAGGAGCCTTCAATCAGCCCCAGCATTTT.

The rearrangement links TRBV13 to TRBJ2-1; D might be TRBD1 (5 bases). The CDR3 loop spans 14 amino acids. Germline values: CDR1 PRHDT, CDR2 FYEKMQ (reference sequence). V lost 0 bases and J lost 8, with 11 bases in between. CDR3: CASSLGQVYDEQFF. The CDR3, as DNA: TGTGCCAGCAGCTTAGGACAGGTATATGATGAGCAGTTCTTC.

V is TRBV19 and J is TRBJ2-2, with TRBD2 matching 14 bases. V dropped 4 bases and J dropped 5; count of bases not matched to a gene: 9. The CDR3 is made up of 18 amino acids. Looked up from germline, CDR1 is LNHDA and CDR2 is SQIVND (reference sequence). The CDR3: CASSSPGLAGDRTGELFF. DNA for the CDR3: TGTGCCAGTAGTAGCCCGGGACTAGCGGGAGATCGAACCGGGGAGCTGTTTTTT.

CDR3 residues: CASSLNLGANEQFF. The DNA for the CDR3 is TGTGCCAGCAGCTTAAATTTGGGGGCAAATGAGCAGTTCTTC. The chain has TRBV7-6 and TRBJ2-1; maybe TRBD1 (6 bases). Germline lookup yields CDR1 SGHVS and CDR2 FNYEAQ. V dropped 2 bases and J dropped 7 bases, with 12 bases sitting between them. CDR3 length equals 14 residues. The full variable domain, in which reference TRBV7-6 and TRBJ2-1 provide the parts outside the CDR3, is GAGVSQSPRYKVTKRGQDVALRCDPISGHVSLYWYRQALGQGPEFLTYFNYEAQQDKSGLPNDRFSAERPEGSISTLTIQRTEQRDSAMYRCASSLNLGANEQFFGPGTRLTVL.

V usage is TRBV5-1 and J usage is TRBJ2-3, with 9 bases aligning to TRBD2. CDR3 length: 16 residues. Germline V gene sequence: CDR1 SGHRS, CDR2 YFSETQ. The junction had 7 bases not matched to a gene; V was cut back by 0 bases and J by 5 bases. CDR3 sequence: CASSLGGGRAVDTQYF. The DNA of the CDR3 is TGCGCCAGCAGCTTGGGCGGCGGGAGGGCCGTAGATACGCAGTATTTT.